These T cell receptor beta chains were read from a single sample in a study of T cell changes during pregnancy in multiple sclerosis. Sequenced by immunoSEQ multiplex PCR; TCRdb stores in-frame clones only, minus some. The table shows 68,000 or so clones, with roughly nine tenths occurring only once. The sequencing used peripheral blood, collected in the second trimester of pregnancy. The receptors originated from a female donor with multiple sclerosis, enrolled in a pregnancy study. CDR3s include the opening cysteine and the closing phenylalanine or tryptophan. The D gene is left open where the match is weak. Part of the rows lack a size; the others show once, few, many or a class for expanded clones.

j_call,v_call,clone_size,d_call,cdr3_nt,cdr3_aa
TRBJ1-5,TRBV7-8,.,TRBD1,TGTGCCAGCAGCCCTCGGACAGGGGGGAATCAGCCCCAGCATTTT,CASSPRTGGNQPQHF
TRBJ1-2,TRBV18,.,TRBD1,TGTGCCAGCTCATCCCAGACAGGGGGGAATCCTGGCTACACCTTC,CASSSQTGGNPGYTF
TRBJ1-5,TRBV2,.,TRBD1,TGTGCAGCCGGGGACAGGCCATATCAGCCCCAGCATTTT,CAAGDRPYQPQHF
TRBJ1-2,TRBV18,once,.,TGTGCCAGTGAGGGGGTCGGCTACACCTTC,CASEGVGYTF
TRBJ2-3,TRBV4-3,.,.,TGCGCCAGCAGCCAAGGGGCTCGAAGCACAGATACGCAGTATTTT,CASSQGARSTDTQYF
TRBJ2-7,TRBV5-1,.,TRBD1,TGCGCCAGCAGCTTGGCAGGGACAGGGGGTAGGGAGCAGTACTTC,CASSLAGTGGREQYF
TRBJ1-2,TRBV2,.,TRBD1,TGTGCCAGCAGGGACAGGGCTGCCGGGCACACCTTC,CASRDRAAGHTF
TRBJ2-7,TRBV25-1,.,TRBD1,TGTGCCAGCAGTTTAATAGGGACAGGGAGGATTTACGAGCAGTACTTC,CASSLIGTGRIYEQYF
TRBJ2-2,TRBV30,.,.,TGTGCCTGGAACAAAGGGGTGAACACCGGGGAGCTGTTTTTT,CAWNKGVNTGELFF
TRBJ2-7,TRBV19,.,TRBD1,TGTGCCAGTAGTCTCGGTACAGGGGGTCCCCGCGAGCAGTACTTC,CASSLGTGGPREQYF
TRBJ1-3,TRBV7-2,.,TRBD1,TGTGCCAGCAGCCGGGACAGGGGTGGAAACACCATATATTTT,CASSRDRGGNTIYF
TRBJ2-3,TRBV6-5,.,.,TGTGCCAGCAGAGTGTCAGGGGCAGATACGCAGTATTTT,CASRVSGADTQYF
TRBJ2-2,TRBV9,.,.,TGTGCCAGCAGCTTCCGACAGGCGGCAACCGGGGAGCTGTTTTTT,CASSFRQAATGELFF
TRBJ1-4,TRBV19,.,.,TGTGCCAGTAGTCTTAATTTCGGTGAAAAACTGTTTTTT,CASSLNFGEKLFF
TRBJ1-1,TRBV6-5,.,.,TGTGCCAGCAGCCTGACAGACACCCACGGTGAAGCTTTCTTT,CASSLTDTHGEAFF
TRBJ2-3,TRBV12-5,.,TRBD2,TGTGCTAGTGGTTTGGGCTCCAAACGGGGGGGCACAGATACGCAGTATTTT,CASGLGSKRGGTDTQYF
TRBJ1-1,TRBV5-1,.,.,TGCGCCAGCAGCGAACTGGGGGCGGGCACTGAAGCTTTCTTT,CASSELGAGTEAFF
TRBJ1-6,TRBV9,once,.,TGTGCCAGCAGCGTAGGCCGTGGGGCAGGTGGCGCCTATAATTCACCCCTCCACTTT,CASSVGRGAGGAYNSPLHF
TRBJ1-2,TRBV4-2,few,.,TGTGCCAGCAGCACAACGCAGGGGAGGGTGTCTGGCTACACCTTC,CASSTTQGRVSGYTF
TRBJ2-2,TRBV11-3,.,.,TGTGCCAGCAGCTTGTACAGAAACACCGGGGAGCTGTTTTTT,CASSLYRNTGELFF
TRBJ2-7,TRBV2,.,TRBD1,TGTGCCAGTTCGCCGACAGGGAATAGAGTTAGTGGCTCCTACGAGCAGTACTTC,CASSPTGNRVSGSYEQYF
TRBJ1-1,TRBV27,.,TRBD1,TGTGCCAGCAGTTTCGGGACAGGGGGGAACACTGAAGCTTTCTTT,CASSFGTGGNTEAFF
TRBJ1-1,TRBV4-2,.,.,TGTGCCAGCAGCCAAGGGAACACAGTGAACACTGAAGCTTTCTTT,CASSQGNTVNTEAFF
TRBJ1-4,TRBV10-3,.,.,TGTGCCACTTCGGCTTCACAGGGCGGTAATGAAAAACTGTTTTTT,CATSASQGGNEKLFF
TRBJ1-2,TRBV7-2,.,TRBD1,TGTGCCAGCAGGATTAAGGGGCCACAGGGGGCGGGCTACACCTTC,CASRIKGPQGAGYTF
TRBJ2-1,TRBV5-1,.,TRBD1,TGCGCCAGCAGCTCCGGGACAGGCACCTACAATGAGCAGTTCTTC,CASSSGTGTYNEQFF
TRBJ2-7,TRBV6-6,.,TRBD2,TGTGCCAGCAGGGTCCGCGGGGGGAAATTCGCCTACGAGCAGTACTTC,CASRVRGGKFAYEQYF
TRBJ1-2,TRBV19,.,.,TGTGCCAGTAGTATAGGAGCCCCGAGCGGCTACACCTTC,CASSIGAPSGYTF
TRBJ1-1,TRBV6-1,.,TRBD1,TGTGCCAGCAGGATTCTGACAGGGGGAAACACTGAAGCTTTCTTT,CASRILTGGNTEAFF
TRBJ2-7,TRBV6-6,.,TRBD2,TGTGCCACCTGGGGAGGAACACTAGCGGTAGGCGAGCAGTACTTC,CATWGGTLAVGEQYF
TRBJ1-6,TRBV5-6,.,.,TGTGCCAGCAGCTGGAGGGTCGGGGGGTATAATTCACCCCTCCACTTT,CASSWRVGGYNSPLHF
TRBJ2-3,TRBV4-2,.,TRBD2,TGTGCCAGCAGCCAAGGGTCGGGCGGGGGAGATACGCAGTATTTT,CASSQGSGGGDTQYF
TRBJ1-1,TRBV18,.,TRBD1,TGTGCCAGCTCACGTCTCCCCTCGGGACAGGGTGGTGTCACTGAAGCTTTCTTT,CASSRLPSGQGGVTEAFF
TRBJ1-6,TRBV4-3,.,.,TGCGCCAGCAGCCAAGATGCCGGTTCACCCCTCCACTTT,CASSQDAGSPLHF
TRBJ1-1,TRBV19,few,TRBD1,TGTGCCAGCAAGAGAAGTGGGACAGTGAACACTGAAGCTTTCTTT,CASKRSGTVNTEAFF
TRBJ1-3,TRBV6-5,.,.,TGTGCCAGCAGTTCCCCCTCGGGAGTCCGTAACACCATATATTTT,CASSSPSGVRNTIYF
TRBJ1-6,TRBV5-4,.,TRBD1,TGTGCCAGCAGCTTACCAGGGGGCGTTGATTCACCCCTCCACTTT,CASSLPGGVDSPLHF
TRBJ2-2,TRBV9,once,TRBD1,TGTGCCAGCAGCGTCGAGGGGGCCCTGAACACCGGGGAGCTGTTTTTT,CASSVEGALNTGELFF
TRBJ1-1,TRBV9,.,.,TGTGCCAGCAGCGTGGGATGGGGGCAGGACACTGAAGCTTTCTTT,CASSVGWGQDTEAFF
TRBJ1-5,TRBV27,.,TRBD1,TGTGCCAGCAGTGCTAGACAGGGGAACGGCAATCAGCCCCAGCATTTT,CASSARQGNGNQPQHF
TRBJ2-2,TRBV28,.,.,TGTGCCAGCAGTTTACATTTGTTCGGGGAGCTGTTTTTT,CASSLHLFGELFF
TRBJ2-5,TRBV10-3,.,TRBD2,TGTGCCATCAGTGGAGCGGGGGGCTCGGGGGAGACCCAGTACTTC,CAISGAGGSGETQYF
TRBJ1-5,TRBV6-1,.,.,TGTGCCAGCAGTGATATTTGGCTAGGACTTGATCAGCCCCAGCATTTT,CASSDIWLGLDQPQHF
TRBJ1-2,TRBV5-6,.,.,TGTGCCAGCAGCCGATACAGGGTTAACTATGGCTACACCTTC,CASSRYRVNYGYTF
TRBJ2-1,TRBV7-2,.,.,TGTGCCAGCAGCTTAAGGAGATTCAATGAGCAGTTCTTC,CASSLRRFNEQFF
TRBJ2-7,TRBV7-2,.,TRBD2,TGTGCCAGCAGCTTAGCGCCAAGCGGGGGGACCTACGAGCAGTACTTC,CASSLAPSGGTYEQYF
TRBJ1-1,TRBV7-9,.,.,TGTGCCAGCAGCTTAGTATTCGGGGTGAGGAACACTGAAGCTTTCTTT,CASSLVFGVRNTEAFF
TRBJ1-1,TRBV18,few,.,TGTGCCAGCTCATCCTCCCCCAGCGCCGGTAACACTGAAGCTTTCTTT,CASSSSPSAGNTEAFF
TRBJ1-1,TRBV12-5,.,TRBD1,TGTGCTAGTACAGGGGGCTCCTTTTACGCTGAAGCTTTCTTT,CASTGGSFYAEAFF
TRBJ2-1,TRBV19,.,.,TGTGCCAGTAGTATAGCGGGGACCTACAATGAGCAGTTCTTC,CASSIAGTYNEQFF
TRBJ2-7,TRBV27,.,TRBD1,TGTGCCAGCAGTTTATCTGTGAACAGGGGAAACGAGCAGTACTTC,CASSLSVNRGNEQYF
TRBJ2-3,TRBV4-2,.,TRBD2,TGTGCCAGCAGCCAAGTGGCCAGCGGGGTTAGCACAGATACGCAGTATTTT,CASSQVASGVSTDTQYF
TRBJ1-5,TRBV5-6,.,.,TGTGCCAGCAGCTTAGCAGGGATTCAGCCCCAGCATTTT,CASSLAGIQPQHF
TRBJ2-2,TRBV5-6,once,.,TGTGCCAGCAGCTTAGAGGGGGTTGGGTCCGGGGAGCTGTTTTTT,CASSLEGVGSGELFF